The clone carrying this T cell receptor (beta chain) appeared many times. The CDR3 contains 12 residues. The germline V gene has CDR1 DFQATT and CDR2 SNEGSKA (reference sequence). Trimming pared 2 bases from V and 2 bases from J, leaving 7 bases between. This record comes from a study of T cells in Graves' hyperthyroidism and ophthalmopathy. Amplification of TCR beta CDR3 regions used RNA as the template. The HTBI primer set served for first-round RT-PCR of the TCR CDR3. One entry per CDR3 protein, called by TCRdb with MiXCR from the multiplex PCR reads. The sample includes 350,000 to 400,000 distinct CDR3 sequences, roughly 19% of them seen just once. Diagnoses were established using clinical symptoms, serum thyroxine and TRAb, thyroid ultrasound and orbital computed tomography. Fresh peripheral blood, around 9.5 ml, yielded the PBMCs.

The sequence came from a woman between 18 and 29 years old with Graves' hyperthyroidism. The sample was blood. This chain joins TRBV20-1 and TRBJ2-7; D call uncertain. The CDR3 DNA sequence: TGCAGTGCTAGACTAGGCACCTACGAGCAGTACTTC. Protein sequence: CSARLGTYEQYF.